Listed below are T cell receptor beta chains from one sample, sequenced in a study of blood T cell repertoires in COVID-19. This table comes from immunoSEQ multiplex PCR, and its TCRdb copy is limited to in-frame clones, with some not included. The table includes over 120,000 clones, about 86% detected once. Sequenced material: peripheral blood. Every receptor here comes from an older woman with acute or convalescent COVID-19. The CDR3 runs from the conserved cysteine through the conserved F or W. The D gene is left open where the match is weak. Part of the rows lack a size; the others show once, few, many or a class for expanded clones.

V gene,D gene,clone size,J gene,CDR3 length,CDR3 DNA,CDR3 protein
TRBV5-1,-,-,TRBJ2-5,14,TGCGCCAGCAGCCTGCAACTAGTCGCAGAGACCCAGTACTTC,CASSLQLVAETQYF
TRBV3-1/TRBV3-2,TRBD2,-,TRBJ2-7,16,TGTGCCAGCAGCCCAACTAGCGGGAGTAACTGGCTCGAGCAGTACTTC,CASSPTSGSNWLEQYF
TRBV6-6,TRBD1,few,TRBJ2-2,14,TGTGCCAGCAGACAGGGGAGAAACACCGGGGAGCTGTTTTTT,CASRQGRNTGELFF
TRBV28,TRBD2,-,TRBJ2-7,14,TGTGCCAGCAGTTTTAGCGGGAGGGCCTTCGAGCAGTACTTC,CASSFSGRAFEQYF
TRBV2,-,-,TRBJ2-6,17,TGTGCCAGCAAATTTTCACAGGGAGTAACTGGGGCCAACGTCCTGACTTTC,CASKFSQGVTGANVLTF
TRBV29-1,TRBD2,-,TRBJ2-7,13,TGCAGCGTTGCGGGACTAGCGAACTACGAGCAGTACTTC,CSVAGLANYEQYF
TRBV24-1,TRBD2,-,TRBJ2-1,16,TGTGCCACCAGTGCCCTGACTAGCGGGAGCGAAGGTGAGCAGTTCTTC,CATSALTSGSEGEQFF
TRBV27,TRBD1,-,TRBJ2-3,15,TGTGCCAGCAGTTCCGGGACAGGGCTCACTGATACGCAGTATTTT,CASSSGTGLTDTQYF
TRBV24-1,-,-,TRBJ2-1,15,TGTGCCACCAGAGGGGGACCGGACACCTACAATGAGCAGTTCTTC,CATRGGPDTYNEQFF
TRBV18,-,once,TRBJ1-1,13,TGTGCCAGCTCAACAGGGATGAACACTGAAGCTTTCTTT,CASSTGMNTEAFF
TRBV18,-,-,TRBJ2-4,17,TGTGCCAGCTCACCAATTCCAAAGAAAACAGGGAAAAACATTCAGTACTTC,CASSPIPKKTGKNIQYF
TRBV3-1/TRBV3-2,TRBD2,-,TRBJ2-1,16,TGTGCCAGCAGCCAAGAGGCTAGCGGGTACCACAATGAGCAGTTCTTC,CASSQEASGYHNEQFF
TRBV9,-,-,TRBJ1-1,14,TGTGCCAGCAGCGTACTTCCGGGGGAGTGGGAAGCTTTCTTT,CASSVLPGEWEAFF
TRBV5-1,-,-,TRBJ2-3,14,TGCGCCAGCAGCGTGGACTCCCGCGGGGATACGCAGTATTTT,CASSVDSRGDTQYF
TRBV6-1,-,-,TRBJ2-7,13,TGTGCCAGCAGTGATGGACACTCCTACGAGCAGTACTTC,CASSDGHSYEQYF
TRBV15,-,-,TRBJ2-2,16,TGTGCCACCAGCAGAGATGCCGGACACAACGCCGGGGAGCTGTTTTTT,CATSRDAGHNAGELFF